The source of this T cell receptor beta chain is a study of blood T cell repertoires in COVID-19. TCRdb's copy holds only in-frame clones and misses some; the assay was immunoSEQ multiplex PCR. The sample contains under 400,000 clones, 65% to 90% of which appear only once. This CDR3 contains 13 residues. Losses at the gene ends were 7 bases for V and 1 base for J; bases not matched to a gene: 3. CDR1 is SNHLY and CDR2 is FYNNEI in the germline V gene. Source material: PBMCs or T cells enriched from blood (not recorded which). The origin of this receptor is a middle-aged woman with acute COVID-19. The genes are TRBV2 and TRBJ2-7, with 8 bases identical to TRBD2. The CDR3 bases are TGTGCCAGCACTCCGGGAGGGTCCTACGAGCAGTACTTC. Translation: CASTPGGSYEQYF.